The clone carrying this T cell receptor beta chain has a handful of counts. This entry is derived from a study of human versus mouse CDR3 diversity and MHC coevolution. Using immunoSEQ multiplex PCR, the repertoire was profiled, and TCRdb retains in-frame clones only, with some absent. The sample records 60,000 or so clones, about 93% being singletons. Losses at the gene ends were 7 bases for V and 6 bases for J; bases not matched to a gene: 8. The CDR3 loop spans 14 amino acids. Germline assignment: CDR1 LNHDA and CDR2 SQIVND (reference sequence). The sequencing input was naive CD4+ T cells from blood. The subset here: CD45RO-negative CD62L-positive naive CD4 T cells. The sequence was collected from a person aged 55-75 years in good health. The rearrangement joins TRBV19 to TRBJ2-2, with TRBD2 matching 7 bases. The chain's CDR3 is CASNGGSFSGELFF. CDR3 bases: TGTGCCAGTAATGGCGGGAGTTTTTCCGGGGAGCTGTTTTTT.